What follows describes a single TCR beta chain. Its antigen is not known. The sample is drawn from a study of cytomegalovirus exposure and HLA in healthy donors. The study, taken as a whole, reports: Later analysis indicated greater clonal expansion among HLA-associated TCR beta chains than among equally common other chains. Another analysis was done later, and it associated 15,000 to 20,000 TCR beta sequences with HLA alleles at 0.05 false discovery rate.

Primers for the PCR totalled 60 Vbeta and 13 Jbeta. The authors' processing: An analysis that came later counted some 80 million unique TCR beta chains, roughly 11 million shared. This table comes from immunoSEQ multiplex PCR, and its TCRdb copy is limited to in-frame clones, with some not included. For V, J and clone size, that table is used; D and trimming come from the DNA. The sample records around 100,000 clones, just under 75% being singletons. V was shortened by 0 bases and J by 5 bases, with 19 bases between the two germline ends. Germline assignment: CDR1 SGDLS and CDR2 YYNGEE. The CDR3 is made up of 17 amino acids.

The sequencing input was PBMCs. V gene TRBV9 combines with J gene TRBJ2-3, with D perhaps matching TRBD1 (7 bases). The source is a man between 45 and 60 years old in good health and CMV-seropositive. CDR3 in amino acids: CASSVALVDRRGDTQYF. The CDR3 bases are TGTGCCAGCAGCGTAGCTCTTGTGGACAGGCGGGGAGATACGCAGTATTTT.